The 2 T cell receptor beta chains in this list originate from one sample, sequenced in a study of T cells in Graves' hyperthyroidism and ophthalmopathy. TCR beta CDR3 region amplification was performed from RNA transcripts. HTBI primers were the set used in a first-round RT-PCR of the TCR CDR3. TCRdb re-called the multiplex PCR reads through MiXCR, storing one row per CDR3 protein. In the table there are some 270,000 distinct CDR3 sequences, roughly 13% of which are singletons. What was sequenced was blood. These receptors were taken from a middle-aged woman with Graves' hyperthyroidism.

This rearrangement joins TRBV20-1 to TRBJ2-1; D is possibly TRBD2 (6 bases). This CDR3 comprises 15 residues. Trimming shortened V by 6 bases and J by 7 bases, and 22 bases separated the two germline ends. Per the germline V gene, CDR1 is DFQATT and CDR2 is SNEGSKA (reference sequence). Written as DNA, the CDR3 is TGCAGTGCCGGGTCCATGGCGGGATCTAGGAATGAGCAGTTCTTC. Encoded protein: CSAGSMAGSRNEQFF.

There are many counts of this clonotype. For the CDR3, the DNA is TGTGCCAGCAGTGAAGCGAGGACGGCTGAAGCTTTCTTT. Translation: CASSEARTAEAFF. The chain combines TRBV2 with TRBJ1-1, with no clear D. V lost 0 bases and J lost 6, with 8 bases in between. CDR3 length: 13 residues. The germline gives CDR1 SNHLY, CDR2 FYNNEI.